Sequencing of this TCR beta chain was carried out in a study of T cells in Graves' hyperthyroidism and ophthalmopathy. J gave up 5 bases and V 5 bases, and 9 bases lay outside the gene matches. Germline V CDR1 and CDR2: SEHNR, FQNEAQ (reference sequence). This CDR3 spans 16 amino acids. RNA transcripts gave rise to amplified TCR beta CDR3 regions. HTBI primers were employed in a first-round RT-PCR of the TCR CDR3. TCRdb independently ran MiXCR on the multiplex PCR reads; one entry per CDR3 protein. The sample shows 550,000 to 700,000 distinct CDR3 sequences, about 14% of them seen only once. This clonotype was recorded many times. What it binds is not known. Study-level results: Median prediction lead before ophthalmopathy onset was 5 to 7.5 months with the model. Blood also held most thyroid clonotypes expanded beyond 0.001.

The gene calls are TRBV7-9 and TRBJ2-7; TRBD2 matches at 13 bases. Sequenced sample: blood. This TCR was recovered from a woman aged 40-49 years with Graves' ophthalmopathy. Written as DNA, the CDR3 is TGTGCCAGCAGCCTATATCCGGGACTAGCGGGGAACGAGCAGTACTTC. Its translation: CASSLYPGLAGNEQYF.